This note documents a single TCR beta chain sequence. Its specificity is not known. This table comes from immunoSEQ multiplex PCR, and its TCRdb copy is limited to in-frame clones, with some not included. The sample lists about 85,000 clones; approximately 86% were seen once. The data stem from a study of OX40 agonist ivuxolimab in advanced cancers. V was clipped by 4 bases and J by 1 base, with 8 bases between them. Germline CDR1 reads SGHDT; CDR2 reads YYEEEE. The CDR3 sequence is 13 residues long. Study-level results: With doses of 0.1-3.0 mg/kg, partial responders showed among the lowest clonal expansion. Compared with CD4+, CD8+ T cells on average had more expanded clones.

The starting material was CD4+ or CD8+ T cells sorted from blood, obtained in a trial of the OX40 agonist ivuxolimab. This TCR derives from an adult with an advanced solid tumor such as melanoma, head and neck, liver or kidney cancer. This chain links TRBV5-6 with TRBJ1-1, with a tentative D call TRBD1 (6 bases). CDR3 region: CASSKTGNTEAFF. The DNA for the CDR3 is TGTGCCAGCAGCAAGACAGGGAACACTGAAGCTTTCTTT.